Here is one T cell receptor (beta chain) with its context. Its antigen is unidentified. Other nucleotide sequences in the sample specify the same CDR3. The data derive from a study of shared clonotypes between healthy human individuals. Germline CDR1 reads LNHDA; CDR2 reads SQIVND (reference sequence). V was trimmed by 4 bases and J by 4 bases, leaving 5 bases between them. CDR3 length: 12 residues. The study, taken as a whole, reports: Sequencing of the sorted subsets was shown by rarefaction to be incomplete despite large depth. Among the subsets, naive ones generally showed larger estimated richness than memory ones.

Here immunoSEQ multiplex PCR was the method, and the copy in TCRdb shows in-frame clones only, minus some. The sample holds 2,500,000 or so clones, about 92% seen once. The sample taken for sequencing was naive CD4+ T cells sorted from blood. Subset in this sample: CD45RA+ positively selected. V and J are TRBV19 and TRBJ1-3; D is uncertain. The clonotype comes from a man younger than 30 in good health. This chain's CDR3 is CASSTTGNTIYF. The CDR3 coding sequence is TGTGCCAGTAGTACGACGGGAAACACCATATATTTT.